This T cell receptor (beta chain) comes out of a study of Ad26.COV2.S vaccination and SARS-CoV-2 variants. V shed 2 bases, J shed 6 bases, and the junction held 5 bases outside the gene matches. The CDR3 is made up of 15 amino acids. In germline, CDR1 is SEHNR, CDR2 FQNEAQ (reference sequence). The assay was immunoSEQ multiplex PCR, and TCRdb's table has in-frame clones only and misses some. The sample yields around 400,000 clones, 90% seen once. Stated treatment: roughly 18 received Ad26.COV2.S at low or high dose, single or two shots; about five received placebo; per-sample allocation not given. Samples came from day 63 after the first vaccine or placebo injection. Expression of Wuhan-strain SARS-CoV-2 spike came from the Ad26 vector that formed the vaccine.

The sample in question was peripheral blood, obtained in a trial of Ad26.COV2.S vaccine versus placebo. This sequence originates from a person between 18 and 59 years old who received the Ad26.COV2.S COVID-19 vaccine or a placebo. The J gene is TRBJ2-1, the V gene TRBV7-9; TRBD2 agrees at 9 bases. CDR3 sequence: CASSLSASGTNEQFF. The CDR3 region has the DNA TGTGCCAGCAGCTTATCGGCTAGCGGGACCAATGAGCAGTTCTTC.